One T cell receptor (beta chain) is described in this entry. This clone was recorded once. What this receptor recognizes is not known. No much larger clonotype is one base removed from it; base qualities were not supplied. The data were taken from a study of Ad26.COV2.S vaccination and SARS-CoV-2 variants (TCRdb year 2021). Regarding the research as a whole: Donors in the vaccine arm were drawn from COV1001, a phase I-IIa trial of Ad26.COV2.S in healthy adults that was multicentre, randomized, double-blind and placebo-controlled. A total of 32 samples were included in the TCR-sequenced set, comprising some 20 Ad26.COV2.S vaccine recipients, 5 placebo recipients and 8 SARS-CoV-2 convalescent individuals. Blinding of investigators to trial group allocation was maintained during experiments and outcome assessment. Ad26.COV2.S was given intramuscularly at 5x10^10 or 1x10^11 viral particles, as a single shot or as two shots 56 days apart. TCRbeta repertoire sequencing was used to assess the specificity and breadth of SARS-CoV-2-reactive T cell receptors after Ad26.COV2.S vaccination. Trial participants were randomized into five groups of five, in which low-dose or high-dose Ad26.COV2.S was given once or twice, or placebo was given on both occasions.

The treatment or condition label, read with the paper, signifies: approximately 18 received Ad26.COV2.S at low or high dose, single or two shots; five or six received placebo; per-sample allocation not given. Repertoires of vaccine and placebo recipients were sequenced from samples taken on day 63 after the first injection. In Cohort 1b, about 27 adults aged 18-55 years were enrolled at a single site in Boston, USA, between 29 July and 7 August 2020. As a vaccine, Ad26.COV2.S was a replication-incompetent adenovirus type 26 vector that expressed a prefusion-stabilized SARS-CoV-2 spike protein derived from the original Wuhan strain. The CDR3, from cysteine to phenylalanine, totals 14 residues. Just the 42-base CDR3 DNA is kept, in frame starting at base 1. The germline V end is reduced by 1 base and the J end by 5 bases; junction bases left unmatched: 5. The germline V gene gives CDR1 as SGHVS and CDR2 as FNYEAQ.

The immunoSEQ Assay was used to sequence TCRbeta CDR3 regions. After extraction, genomic DNA underwent amplification by bias-controlled multiplex PCR, followed by high-throughput sequencing. On the authors' methods: To quantify the absolute abundance of every unique TCRbeta CDR3 region, sequences were collapsed and filtered. T cell fraction was estimated by normalizing TCRbeta template counts to usable DNA, which was measured by amplifying reference genes present in all nucleated cells. Repertoire TCRs were annotated as SARS-CoV-2-specific when V gene, CDR3 amino acid sequence and J gene were exactly matched to a known reactive TCR set. The reference SARS-CoV-2 TCR set was derived from MIRA and filtered for enrichment in COVID-19-positive ImmuneCODE repertoires, a step that removed public or cross-reactive TCRs. Using the MIRA antigens, annotated TCRs were further analysed by specific ORF or by position within an ORF. Breadth was defined as annotated unique rearrangements over total unique productive rearrangements; depth was the summed frequency of those rearrangements. Group comparisons of TCR breadth used two-sided Wilcoxon rank-sum tests. Not all clones reach the TCRdb copy of this immuneACCESS table, which keeps in-frame sequences only. Checked studies attribute under half of the gap to unresolved V genes and leave the rest unexplained. D and trimming were read from the DNA, whereas the V and J calls and clone size are those reported in that table. This sample gives hundreds of thousands of clones in total; roughly 91% of them show up just once. Roughly 3.2% of the sample is in the top ten clones.

The paper's findings and limits, for the study overall: Spike-specific TCR breadth was higher in Ad26.COV2.S recipients than in placebo recipients (P = 0.0014). Vaccine and placebo recipients had similar non-spike TCR breadth, a finding consistent with the vaccine containing only spike. Substantial breadth of spike-specific CD8+ and CD4+ T cell responses was reported after vaccination. The study lacked the statistical power to compare responses across vaccine doses or regimens. The authors noted that total T cell responses may have been underestimated by the TCR breadth and depth analyses.

The sample was peripheral blood, taken in a trial of Ad26.COV2.S vaccine versus placebo. The chain is encoded by TRBV7-6 joined to TRBJ2-7, and 7 junctional nucleotides match TRBD1. The origin of this receptor is a person aged 18-65 years who received the Ad26.COV2.S COVID-19 vaccine or a placebo. The DNA reads TGTGCCAGCAGCTTAGGGGGGACAGTCGACGAGCAGTACTTC. This yields the protein CASSLGGTVDEQYF.